A selection of T cell receptor beta chains follows, all from one sample in a study of blood T cells in healthy people across ages. TCRdb reprocessed the 5' RACE reads via MiXCR and lists one record per CDR3 protein. In the table there are 980,000 or so distinct CDR3 sequences, approximately 49% of which are singletons. Sequencing was done on a sample of blood. These receptors all stem from a man aged 30-40 years in good health. Both conserved end residues are part of each CDR3. A D gene is named only where the DNA matches it firmly. Expanded clones are given a class, and other clones once, few, many or no size at all.

clone_size,v_call,j_call,d_call,cdr3_nt,cdr3_aa
-,TRBV12-3/TRBV12-4,TRBJ2-5,-,TGTGCCAGCAGTCCCTCGGCCGCCTTAAGAGGGTCGTACCAAGAGACCCAGTACTTC,CASSPSAALRGSYQETQYF
-,TRBV30,TRBJ1-1,TRBD1,TGTGCCTGGAGTCCACAGGGGGTATCTGAAGCTTTCTTT,CAWSPQGVSEAFF
-,TRBV3-1,TRBJ2-4,-,TGTGCCAGCAGCCACGGACCCTCAGGAAACATTCAGTACTTC,CASSHGPSGNIQYF
-,TRBV30,TRBJ2-5,TRBD2,TGTGCCTGCTCTCATGGGACTACAACCGGGGAGACCCAGTACTTC,CACSHGTTTGETQYF
-,TRBV6-2/TRBV6-3,TRBJ2-1,TRBD1,TGTGCCAGTCACCCGGGGGGACAGGGTGGCAATGAGCAGTTCTTC,CASHPGGQGGNEQFF
many,TRBV5-1,TRBJ2-7,-,TGCGCCAGCAGCCTACAGGACTCCTACGAGCAGTACTTC,CASSLQDSYEQYF
-,TRBV15,TRBJ1-5,TRBD1,TGTGCCACCAGCAGAAGACAGGGCTGGAACAATCAGCCCCAGCATTTT,CATSRRQGWNNQPQHF
-,TRBV2,TRBJ2-5,TRBD1,TGTGCCAGCAGTGGGCAGGGGGAAGAGACCCAGTACTTC,CASSGQGEETQYF
-,TRBV12-3/TRBV12-4,TRBJ1-4,TRBD1,TGTGCCAGCAGTCCGAGAAAGGGGGCAGCTAATGAAAAACTGTTTTTT,CASSPRKGAANEKLFF
few,TRBV10-3,TRBJ1-6,TRBD1,TGTGCCATCAACTCCTCGGGACAGGGGAATAATTCACCCCTCCACTTT,CAINSSGQGNNSPLHF
few,TRBV11-2,TRBJ1-1,TRBD1,TGTGCCAGCAGCTTAACAGGGGGACTGGGCACTGAAGCTTTCTTT,CASSLTGGLGTEAFF
-,TRBV30,TRBJ2-7,-,TGTGCCTGGAGTCAAACAGGATACTCCTACGAGCAGTACTTC,CAWSQTGYSYEQYF
few,TRBV3-1,TRBJ1-1,-,TGTGCCAGCAGCCAAGATATAATGGGAGGCACTGAAGCTTTCTTT,CASSQDIMGGTEAFF
-,TRBV6-1,TRBJ2-7,-,TGTGCCAGCAGTGCTAAGGGACTCTACTACGAGCAGTACTTC,CASSAKGLYYEQYF
many,TRBV11-2,TRBJ2-5,-,TGTGCCAGTCGGGGCACTGAGACCCAGTACTTC,CASRGTETQYF
few,TRBV7-2,TRBJ2-1,-,TGTGTCAGCAGCCCCGCCTACGAGCAGTTCTTC,CVSSPAYEQFF
-,TRBV7-2,TRBJ1-2,-,TGTGCCAGCAGCCGAGATAGGGACGTCTATGGCTACACCTTC,CASSRDRDVYGYTF
-,TRBV21-1,TRBJ2-5,-,TGTGCCAGCCGGCCCAGGGACAGGGGTAGAGAGACCCAGTACTTC,CASRPRDRGRETQYF
few,TRBV5-1,TRBJ2-3,TRBD2,TGCGCCAGCAGCCCTCGGGGGGCAGATACGCAGTATTTT,CASSPRGADTQYF
-,TRBV30,TRBJ1-2,-,TGTGCCTGGAGTAGAGGTGGAGCTGGCTATGGCTACACCTTC,CAWSRGGAGYGYTF
-,TRBV7-2,TRBJ2-5,TRBD2,TGTGCCAGCAGCCCCCTGGGAGGGGCGGATGAGCAGTACTTC,CASSPLGGADEQYF
-,TRBV15,TRBJ1-3,-,TGTGCCACCAGCAGAGATCGGGGCCCATCTGGAAACACCATATATTTT,CATSRDRGPSGNTIYF
few,TRBV12-3/TRBV12-4,TRBJ2-1,-,TGTGCCAGCAGTTTACAACTCTCCTCCTACAATGAGCAGTTCTTC,CASSLQLSSYNEQFF
once,TRBV12-3/TRBV12-4,TRBJ1-1,-,TGTGCCAGCAGGCCGGGACGGATGAACACTGAAGCTTTCTTT,CASRPGRMNTEAFF